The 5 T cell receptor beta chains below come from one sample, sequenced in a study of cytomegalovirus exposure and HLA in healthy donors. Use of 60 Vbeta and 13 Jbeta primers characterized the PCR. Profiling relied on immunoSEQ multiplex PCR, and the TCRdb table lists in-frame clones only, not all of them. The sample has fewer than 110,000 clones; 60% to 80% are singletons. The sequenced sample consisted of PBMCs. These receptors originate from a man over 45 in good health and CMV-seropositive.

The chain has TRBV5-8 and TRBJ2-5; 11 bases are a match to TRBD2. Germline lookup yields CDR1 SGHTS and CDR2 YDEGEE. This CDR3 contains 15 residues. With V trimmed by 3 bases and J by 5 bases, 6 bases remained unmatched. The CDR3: CASSYSGRATETQYF. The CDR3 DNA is TGTGCCAGCAGCTATAGCGGGAGGGCCACGGAGACCCAGTACTTC. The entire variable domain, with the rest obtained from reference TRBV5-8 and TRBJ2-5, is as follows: EAGVTQSPTHLIKTRGQQATLRCSPISGHTSVYWYQQALGLGLQFLLWYDEGEERNRGNFPPRFSGRQFPNYSSELNVNALELEDSALYLCASSYSGRATETQYFGPGTRLLVL.

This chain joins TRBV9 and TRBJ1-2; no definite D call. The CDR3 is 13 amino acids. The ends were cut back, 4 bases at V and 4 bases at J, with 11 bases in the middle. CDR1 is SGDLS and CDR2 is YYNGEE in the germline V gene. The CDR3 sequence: CASSRDGIYGYTF. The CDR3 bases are TGTGCCAGCAGCCGGGATGGGATCTATGGCTACACCTTC.

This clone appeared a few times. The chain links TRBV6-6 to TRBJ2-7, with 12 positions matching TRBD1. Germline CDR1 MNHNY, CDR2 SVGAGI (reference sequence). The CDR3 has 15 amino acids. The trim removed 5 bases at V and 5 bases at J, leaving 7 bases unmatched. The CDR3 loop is CASSNPGQGADEQYF. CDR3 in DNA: TGTGCCAGCAGTAACCCGGGACAGGGGGCTGACGAGCAGTACTTC.

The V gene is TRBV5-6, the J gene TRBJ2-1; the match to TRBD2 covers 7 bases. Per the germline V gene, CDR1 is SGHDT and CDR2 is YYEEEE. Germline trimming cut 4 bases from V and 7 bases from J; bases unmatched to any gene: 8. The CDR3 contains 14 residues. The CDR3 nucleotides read TGTGCCAGCAGCCGAGGAAATAGCGGGAATGAGCAGTTCTTC. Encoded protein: CASSRGNSGNEQFF.

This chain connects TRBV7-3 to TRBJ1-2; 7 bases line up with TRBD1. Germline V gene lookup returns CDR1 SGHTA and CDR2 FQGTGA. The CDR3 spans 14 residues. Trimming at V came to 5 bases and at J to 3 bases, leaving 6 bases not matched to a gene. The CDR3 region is CASSTDGTDYGYTF. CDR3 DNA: TGTGCCAGCAGCACCGATGGGACAGACTATGGCTACACCTTC.